Each of the 11 T cell receptor beta chains below was sequenced from the same sample in a study of cytomegalovirus exposure and HLA in healthy donors. Primers included in the PCR were 60 Vbeta and 13 Jbeta primers. Sequenced by immunoSEQ multiplex PCR; TCRdb stores in-frame clones only, minus some. The sample has about 200,000 clones; 73% are singletons. The sample taken for sequencing was PBMCs. These receptors all stem from a young woman in good health and CMV-seronegative.

J is TRBJ2-1 and V is TRBV2; possibly TRBD1 for D (6 bases). Germline assignment: CDR1 SNHLY and CDR2 FYNNEI. This CDR3 has 17 amino acids. The V gene lost 3 bases and the J gene lost 4 bases, with 19 bases spanning the gap. The CDR3 protein is CASSEVTGTLLYNEQFF. The DNA for the CDR3 is TGTGCCAGCAGTGAGGTTACAGGGACACTTTTGTACAATGAGCAGTTCTTC.

The chain joins TRBV6-6 to TRBJ2-7, with 11 bases lining up with TRBD2. The length of the CDR3 is 15 residues. The V gene end was trimmed by 6 bases and the J gene end by 3 bases; junction bases not matched to a gene: 7. Germline CDR1 and CDR2: MNHNY and SVGAGI (reference sequence). CDR3 sequence reads: CASSPLAGVSYEQYF. The CDR3 DNA reads TGTGCCAGCAGCCCACTAGCGGGAGTTAGCTACGAGCAGTACTTC.

V is TRBV13 and J is TRBJ2-7, with TRBD1 identical over 9 bases. This CDR3 region has 15 residues. Per germline, CDR1 PRHDT and CDR2 FYEKMQ (reference sequence). V shed 5 bases, J shed 0 bases, and the junction held 5 bases outside the gene matches. CDR3 DNA sequence: TGTGCCAGCAGCCAAGGGACAGGGAACTCCTACGAGCAGTACTTC. This translates into CASSQGTGNSYEQYF.

This clone was observed a handful of times. The chain links TRBV7-2 to TRBJ2-7; 8 bases agree with TRBD2. The CDR3 extends over 15 amino acids. Germline V lookup: CDR1 SGHTA, CDR2 FQGNSA. The J segment lost 4 bases and the V segment lost 5 bases, leaving 10 bases of the junction unmatched. CDR3 amino acids: CASSAYPGGGYEQYF. The CDR3 DNA follows: TGTGCCAGCAGCGCATATCCCGGGGGGGGATACGAGCAGTACTTC. The full variable domain, its missing parts supplied by reference TRBV7-2 and TRBJ2-7, is GAGVSQSPSNKVTEKGKDVELRCDPISGHTALYWYRQSLGQGLEFLIYFQGNSAPDKSGLPSDRFSAERTGGSVSTLTIQRTQQEDSAVYLCASSAYPGGGYEQYFGPGTRLTVT.

The CDR3 sequence is CAIKTSGRTGDEQFF. Written as DNA, the CDR3 is TGTGCCATCAAGACTAGCGGGAGGACCGGAGATGAGCAGTTCTTC. This chain connects TRBV10-3 to TRBJ2-1; 13 nucleotides agree with TRBD2. This CDR3 comprises 15 residues. CDR1 is ENHRY and CDR2 is SYGVKD in the germline V gene. J lost 8 bases, V lost 7 bases, and 8 bases had no gene match.

This chain links TRBV29-1 with TRBJ2-1; perhaps TRBD2 as D (5 bases). Per germline, CDR1 SQVTM and CDR2 ANQGSEA. The CDR3 has 12 residues. V lost 6 bases and J 7 bases, leaving 13 bases between the germline ends. Here the CDR3 reads CSVRVGVNEQFF. CDR3 coding DNA: TGCAGCGTGAGGGTCGGGGTGAATGAGCAGTTCTTC.

V usage is TRBV6-4 and J usage is TRBJ1-1, with 8 bases fitting TRBD1. With V trimmed by 6 bases and J by 4 bases, 10 bases remained unmatched. CDR3 size: 15 residues. Germline CDR1 MRHNA, CDR2 SNTAGT. The CDR3 coding sequence is TGTGCCAGCAGCTCACAGGGGGGGTTTCCCACTGAAGCTTTCTTT. Protein sequence: CASSSQGGFPTEAFF.

Of note for this clone: Relative to the germline gene, one junction end is altered; a read error may explain this. The genes are TRBV5-1 and TRBJ1-2; tentative D call: TRBD1 (5 bases). Germline V gene sequence: CDR1 SGHRS, CDR2 YFSETQ. This CDR3 is 15 amino acids long. This CDR3 is CASTQGEGKGLNLAF. The CDR3 DNA reads TGCGCCAGCACCCAAGGGGAAGGGAAGGGGCTCAACCTCGCCTTC.

In its sample, this clone was seen a few times. This chain links TRBV19 with TRBJ2-4; 10 bases align to TRBD2. After removal of 1 base from V and 0 bases from J, the junction contained 12 bases not matched to a gene. The germline CDR1 and CDR2 sequences are LNHDA and SQIVND (reference sequence). The CDR3 extends over 20 amino acids. The DNA of the CDR3 is TGTGCCAGTAGTATAGTCCAGCAACTAGCGGGACCCATAGCCAAAAACATTCAGTACTTC. Protein sequence: CASSIVQQLAGPIAKNIQYF.

V usage is TRBV30 and J usage is TRBJ2-1; 7 nucleotides agree with TRBD1. V gave up 3 bases and J gave up 4 bases; unmatched junction bases: 9. CDR1 is GTSNPN and CDR2 is SVGIG in the germline V gene (reference sequence). The CDR3 extends over 15 amino acids. The CDR3 sequence: CAWSQPGQPYNEQFF. The DNA of the CDR3 is TGTGCCTGGAGCCAACCGGGACAGCCATACAATGAGCAGTTCTTC.

The rearrangement links TRBV9 to TRBJ2-1; the D gene is possibly TRBD2 (7 bases). Trimming shortened V by 4 bases and J by 3 bases, and 17 bases separated the two germline ends. This CDR3 spans 16 amino acids. CDR1 and CDR2 from the germline V gene are SGDLS and YYNGEE. The CDR3 coding sequence is TGTGCCAGCAGCCCCATGAGGGGGGGGATCTACAATGAGCAGTTCTTC. Amino acids: CASSPMRGGIYNEQFF. The full variable domain, in which reference TRBV9 and TRBJ2-1 provide the parts outside the CDR3, is DSGVTQTPKHLITATGQRVTLRCSPRSGDLSVYWYQQSLDQGLQFLIQYYNGEERAKGNILERFSAQQFPDLHSELNLSSLELGDSALYFCASSPMRGGIYNEQFFGPGTRLTVL.